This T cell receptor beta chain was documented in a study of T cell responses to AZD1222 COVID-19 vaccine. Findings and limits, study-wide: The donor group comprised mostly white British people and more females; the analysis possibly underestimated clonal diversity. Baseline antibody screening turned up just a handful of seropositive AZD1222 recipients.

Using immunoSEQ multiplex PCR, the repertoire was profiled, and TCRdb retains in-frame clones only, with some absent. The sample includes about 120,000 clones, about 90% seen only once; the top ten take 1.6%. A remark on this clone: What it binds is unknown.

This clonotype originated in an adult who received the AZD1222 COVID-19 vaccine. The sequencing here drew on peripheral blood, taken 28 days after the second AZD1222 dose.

The CDR3 DNA sequence: TGTGCCAGCTCACCCCTCAGCGGGAGCCTCTACAATGAGCAGTTCTTC. Translation: CASSPLSGSLYNEQFF. The chain carries TRBV18 and TRBJ2-1; 8 bases map to TRBD2. The length of the CDR3 is 16 residues. With 3 bases clipped from V and 3 bases from J, the junction kept 7 bases outside the gene matches. CDR1 and CDR2 from the germline V gene are KGHSH and LQKENI.